Presented here are 25 T cell receptor beta chains from one specimen sequenced in a study of T-cell memory formation after mild COVID-19. One entry per CDR3 protein, called by TCRdb with MiXCR from the 5' RACE reads. This table has 350,000 to 450,000 distinct CDR3 sequences, around 27% appearing once. The specimen sequenced was PBMCs or a T cell subset sorted from them (not recorded which). The receptors come from an adult woman who had mild COVID-19 (a few samples of this study predate the infection). Cell type and time point are not known.

CDR3 residues: CAWIRTGELFF. CDR3 bases: TGTGCCTGGATAAGAACCGGGGAGCTGTTTTTT. The V and J genes are TRBV30 and TRBJ2-2, with D uncertain. Trimming shortened V by 4 bases and J by 5 bases, and 5 bases separated the two germline ends. Germline assignment: CDR1 GTSNPN and CDR2 SVGIG (reference sequence). The CDR3 spans 11 residues.

This clonotype was seen more than once but under ten times. The chain combines TRBV24-1 with TRBJ2-5, with 14 bases matching TRBD2. J gave up 5 bases and V 3 bases, and 16 bases lay outside the gene matches. Germline CDR1 is KGHDR and CDR2 is SFDVKD. The CDR3 contains 20 residues. CDR3 loop: CATSDRGGRQRLAGGETQYF. The CDR3 nucleotides are TGTGCCACCAGTGATCGTGGGGGCCGGCAGCGACTAGCGGGAGGGGAGACCCAGTACTTC.

This chain uses TRBV20-1 with TRBJ1-1; a weak D match, TRBD1 (5 bases). There are 18 residues in the CDR3. CDR1 is DFQATT and CDR2 is SNEGSKA in the germline V gene (reference sequence). V was cut by 0 bases and J by 3 bases, with 23 bases left in between. CDR3 region: CSARDRYRGIQVHTEAFF. CDR3 DNA sequence: TGCAGTGCTAGAGATCGGTATCGGGGGATACAGGTTCACACTGAAGCTTTCTTT.

The rearrangement links TRBV19 to TRBJ1-2; tentatively, D is TRBD1 (5 bases). This CDR3 spans 15 amino acids. Germline V lookup: CDR1 LNHDA, CDR2 SQIVND (reference sequence). Between the trimmed V and J ends, which lost 5 bases and 4 bases, there was a span of 17 bases. The CDR3 protein is CASSDQGVGTYGYTF. In DNA, the CDR3 is TGTGCCAGTAGTGACCAGGGAGTTGGAACCTATGGCTACACCTTC.

The rearrangement links TRBV20-1 to TRBJ2-7, with TRBD2 matching over 15 bases. CDR3 size: 15 residues. The germline CDR1 and CDR2 sequences are DFQATT and SNEGSKA (reference sequence). The ends lost 6 bases at V and 0 bases at J; junction bases unmatched: 3. This chain's CDR3 is CSAGTSGRSSYEQYF. CDR3 DNA sequence: TGCAGTGCAGGGACTAGCGGGAGGAGCTCCTACGAGCAGTACTTC.

The chain recombines TRBV5-1 with TRBJ1-5; no definite D call. CDR3 length: 13 residues. Germline CDR1 and CDR2: SGHRS and YFSETQ. V shed 2 bases and J shed 2 bases, with 5 bases lying between them. CDR3 bases: TGCGCCAGCAGCTTCAACGGCAATCAGCCCCAGCATTTT. This gives the protein CASSFNGNQPQHF.

The table lists this clonotype with a few counts. The gene calls are TRBV15 and TRBJ2-7; D may be TRBD1 (6 bases). The germline V gene has CDR1 LNHNV and CDR2 YYDKDF (reference sequence). V lost 2 bases to trimming and J lost 5 bases, with 19 bases between them. The CDR3 contains 16 residues. In DNA form, the CDR3 reads TGTGCCACCAGCAGATATGACAGGTCTCTATCGGACGAGCAGTACTTC. The encoded protein is CATSRYDRSLSDEQYF.

This clonotype was seen more than once but under ten times. The chain uses TRBV6-2 or TRBV6-3 and TRBJ2-3, with TRBD2 identical over 11 bases. The V gene end was trimmed by 6 bases and the J gene end by 3 bases; junction bases not matched to a gene: 11. This CDR3 is built from 17 residues. Germline values: CDR1 MNHEY, CDR2 SVGEGT. The CDR3 protein is CASRPRTLAGETDTQYF. CDR3 nucleotides: TGTGCCAGCAGGCCTCGTACACTAGCGGGGGAAACAGATACGCAGTATTTT.

The V gene is TRBV7-3, the J gene TRBJ2-5, with D maybe TRBD2 (6 bases). Trimming removed 5 bases at V and 7 bases at J, with 17 bases between. Germline V lookup: CDR1 SGHTA, CDR2 FQGTGA. There are 14 residues in the CDR3. The CDR3: CASSPGLSAGTQYF. CDR3 nucleotide sequence: TGTGCCAGCAGCCCGGGACTGTCTGCGGGGACCCAGTACTTC.

V is TRBV30 and J is TRBJ2-7; 7 bases agree with TRBD1. The CDR3 is 15 amino acids. V lost 3 bases, J lost 2 bases, and 10 bases stayed unmatched. The germline V gene has CDR1 GTSNPN and CDR2 SVGIG (reference sequence). The CDR3 coding sequence is TGTGCCTGGAGGGACAGACAGGGCGCCGCCTACGAGCAGTACTTC. Protein sequence: CAWRDRQGAAYEQYF.

This clonotype appeared a few times. The chain combines TRBV6-5 with TRBJ1-2; the D is unclear. The CDR3 has 17 residues. Trimming stripped 4 bases from V and 0 bases from J, with 18 bases between. The germline gives CDR1 MNHEY, CDR2 SVGAGI. CDR3 coding DNA: TGTGCCAGCAGTTTCCAAGACGGAGACTCGGCTAACTATGGCTACACCTTC. Translated: CASSFQDGDSANYGYTF.

The chain has TRBV20-1 and TRBJ2-7; tentatively, D is TRBD2 (6 bases). The CDR3 spans 10 residues. V lost 3 bases and J 11 bases, leaving 11 bases between the germline ends. Per germline, CDR1 DFQATT and CDR2 SNEGSKA (reference sequence). The CDR3 sequence is CSASSSGEYF. In DNA, the CDR3 is TGCAGTGCTAGTTCCTCGGGGGAGTACTTC.

The rearrangement joins TRBV7-9 to TRBJ1-2; D ambiguous. Between the trimmed V and J ends, which lost 5 bases and 2 bases, there was a span of 12 bases. The CDR3 totals 14 residues. Germline-derived CDR1 and CDR2 are SEHNR and FQNEAQ (reference sequence). For the CDR3, the DNA is TGTGCCAGCAGCACCTCCGGGGTCAACTATGGCTACACCTTC. This translates into CASSTSGVNYGYTF.

This chain links TRBV7-9 with TRBJ2-7; D may be TRBD1 (6 bases). Germline CDR1 reads SEHNR; CDR2 reads FQNEAQ (reference sequence). CDR3 size: 13 residues. Trimming stripped 3 bases from V and 6 bases from J, with 12 bases between. The CDR3 coding sequence is TGTGCCAGCAGCTTCACAGGGAATGGCGAGCAGTACTTC. This translates into CASSFTGNGEQYF.

V and J are TRBV7-6 and TRBJ2-1, with a weak D call TRBD2 (5 bases). Germline values: CDR1 SGHVS, CDR2 FNYEAQ. V was trimmed by 4 bases and J by 6 bases, leaving 10 bases between them. The CDR3 consists of 13 residues. CDR3 in amino acids: CASSSKRLNEQFF. DNA for the CDR3: TGTGCCAGCAGCTCAAAGCGGCTCAATGAGCAGTTCTTC.

This chain links TRBV3-1 with TRBJ2-7; TRBD1 matches 7 bases. Per the germline V gene, CDR1 is LGHDT and CDR2 is YNNKEL (reference sequence). This CDR3 has 15 residues. V was pared by 3 bases and J by 3 bases, with 8 bases of the junction left unmatched. The CDR3 bases are TGTGCCAGCAGCCACTCCGGGACAGACCTCTACGAGCAGTACTTC. Its translation is CASSHSGTDLYEQYF.

The rearrangement uses TRBV2 and TRBJ2-1; perhaps TRBD2 as D (5 bases). V shed 6 bases and J shed 2 bases, with 20 bases lying between them. The CDR3 totals 17 residues. In germline, CDR1 is SNHLY, CDR2 FYNNEI. The CDR3 DNA is TGTGCCAGCAGCCCAAGGGTAGGCGGGCCCCCCTACAATGAGCAGTTCTTC. Its translation is CASSPRVGGPPYNEQFF.

The table lists this clonotype with a few counts. The chain is built from TRBV11-2 and TRBJ2-3; 7 bases match TRBD2. Unmatched junction bases numbered 10, after V lost 1 base and J lost 0 bases. The germline gives CDR1 SGHAT, CDR2 FQNNGV. This CDR3 region has 18 residues. The CDR3 DNA reads as TGTGCCAGCAGCTTAGGAATCCTCAGCGGGACCAGCACAGATACGCAGTATTTT. This gives the protein CASSLGILSGTSTDTQYF.

This chain joins TRBV11-2 and TRBJ1-1, with 7 bases matching TRBD1. The CDR3 has 21 residues. The V gene's germline CDR1 is SGHAT and CDR2 FQNNGV. The V gene end was trimmed by 4 bases and the J gene end by 9 bases; junction bases not matched to a gene: 32. In DNA form, the CDR3 reads TGTGCCAGCAGCTCCCACAAACAGGGGTTCAAAACTGGGGGCCCACCTGGGAAAGCTTTCTTT. This encodes CASSSHKQGFKTGGPPGKAFF.

V usage is TRBV5-1 and J usage is TRBJ1-2, with 8 bases lining up with TRBD1. Germline V gene lookup returns CDR1 SGHRS and CDR2 YFSETQ. The CDR3 extends over 14 amino acids. J lost 7 bases, V lost 4 bases, and 9 bases had no gene match. The CDR3 reads CASSARTGFPGYTF. In nucleotides, the CDR3 is TGCGCCAGCAGCGCCCGGACAGGGTTTCCTGGCTACACCTTC.

This clonotype was seen ten or more times. V usage is TRBV4-3 and J usage is TRBJ2-5; TRBD2 matches 11 bases. Germline CDR1 and CDR2: LGHNA and YSLEER. The CDR3 spans 20 residues. V lost 2 bases and J lost 5; bases outside the gene matches: 19. The CDR3 loop is CASSQYNPGLAARGAETQYF. In DNA form, the CDR3 reads TGCGCCAGCAGCCAATACAATCCGGGACTAGCGGCCCGGGGCGCGGAGACCCAGTACTTC.

The gene calls are TRBV12-3 or TRBV12-4 and TRBJ1-1; no clear D. With 2 bases removed from V and 0 bases from J, the gap between germline ends came to 7 bases. This CDR3 has 14 amino acids. The CDR3 loop reads CASSLNSLNTEAFF. The CDR3 DNA follows: TGTGCCAGCAGTTTAAACAGCCTGAACACTGAAGCTTTCTTT.

The sample holds a few counts of this clonotype. The chain has TRBV9 and TRBJ1-1; TRBD1 matches at 7 bases. The CDR3 has 15 amino acids. From germline, CDR1 is SGDLS and CDR2 YYNGEE. The junction had 8 bases not matched to a gene; V was cut back by 5 bases and J by 1 base. CDR3 protein: CASSRTGARNTEAFF. CDR3 nucleotides: TGTGCCAGCAGTAGAACAGGGGCCAGGAACACTGAAGCTTTCTTT. Complete variable domain (other parts from reference TRBV9 and TRBJ1-1): DSGVTQTPKHLITATGQRVTLRCSPRSGDLSVYWYQQSLDQGLQFLIQYYNGEERAKGNILERFSAQQFPDLHSELNLSSLELGDSALYFCASSRTGARNTEAFFGQGTRLTVV.

This clonotype was seen a few times. The V and J genes are TRBV6-4 and TRBJ2-3; weak D call: TRBD2 (5 bases). The germline V gene encodes CDR1 MRHNA and CDR2 SNTAGT. The CDR3 extends over 13 amino acids. Trimming stripped 3 bases from V and 6 bases from J, with 10 bases between. CDR3 sequence reads: CASSEFGEDTQYF. The CDR3, as DNA: TGTGCCAGCAGTGAGTTCGGGGAGGATACGCAGTATTTT.

The V call is TRBV18, the J call TRBJ2-3, with TRBD2 matching 8 bases. Germline V gene sequence: CDR1 KGHSH, CDR2 LQKENI. The CDR3 has 16 residues. V was pared by 1 base and J by 2 bases, with 5 bases of the junction left unmatched. The CDR3 DNA sequence: TGTGCCAGCTCACCACGGGCGGGGGGCGACACAGATACGCAGTATTTT. Translation gives CASSPRAGGDTDTQYF.